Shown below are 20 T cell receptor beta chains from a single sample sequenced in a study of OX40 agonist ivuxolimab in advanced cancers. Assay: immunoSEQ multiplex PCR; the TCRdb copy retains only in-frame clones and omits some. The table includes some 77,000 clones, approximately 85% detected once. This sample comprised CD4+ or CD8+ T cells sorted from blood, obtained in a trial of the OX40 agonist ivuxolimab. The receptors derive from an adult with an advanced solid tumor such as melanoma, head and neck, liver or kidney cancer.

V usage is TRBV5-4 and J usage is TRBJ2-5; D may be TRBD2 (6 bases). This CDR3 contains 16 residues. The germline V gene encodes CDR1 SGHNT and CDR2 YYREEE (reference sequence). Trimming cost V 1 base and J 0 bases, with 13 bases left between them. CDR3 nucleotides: TGTGCCAGCAGCTTGAGTTTCCGGGGGTACCAAGAGACCCAGTACTTC. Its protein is CASSLSFRGYQETQYF.

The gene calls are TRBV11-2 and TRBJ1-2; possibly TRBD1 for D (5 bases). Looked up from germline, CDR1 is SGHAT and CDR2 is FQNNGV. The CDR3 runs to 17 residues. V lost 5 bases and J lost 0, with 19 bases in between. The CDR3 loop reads CASSPGDRLNPNYGYTF. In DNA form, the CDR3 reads TGTGCCAGCAGCCCCGGGGACCGACTTAACCCTAACTATGGCTACACCTTC.

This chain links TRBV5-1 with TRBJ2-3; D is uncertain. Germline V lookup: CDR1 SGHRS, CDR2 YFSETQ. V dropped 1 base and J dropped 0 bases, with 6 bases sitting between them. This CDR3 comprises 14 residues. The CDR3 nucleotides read TGCGCCAGCAGCTTGACAGCTAGCACAGATACGCAGTATTTT. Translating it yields CASSLTASTDTQYF.

CDR3 sequence: CASSFRTGVQPQHF. The CDR3 nucleotides are TGTGCCAGCAGTTTTCGGACAGGGGTACAGCCCCAGCATTTT. This sequence joins TRBV6-5 and TRBJ1-5, with 9 bases that match TRBD1. The CDR3 has 14 amino acids. Per the germline V gene, CDR1 is MNHEY and CDR2 is SVGAGI. The ends lost 4 bases at V and 7 bases at J; junction bases unmatched: 5.

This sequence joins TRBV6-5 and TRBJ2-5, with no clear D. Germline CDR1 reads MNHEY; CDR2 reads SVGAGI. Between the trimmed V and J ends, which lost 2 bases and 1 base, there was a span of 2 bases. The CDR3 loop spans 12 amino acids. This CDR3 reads CASSYPQETQYF. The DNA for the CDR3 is TGTGCCAGCAGTTACCCCCAAGAGACCCAGTACTTC.

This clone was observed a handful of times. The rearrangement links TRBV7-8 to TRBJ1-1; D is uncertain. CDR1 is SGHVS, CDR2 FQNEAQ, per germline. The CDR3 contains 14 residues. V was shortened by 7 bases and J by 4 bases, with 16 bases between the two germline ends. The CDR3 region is CASIVNFEGTEAFF. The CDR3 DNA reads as TGTGCCAGCATCGTTAACTTCGAGGGCACTGAAGCTTTCTTT.

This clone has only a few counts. In nucleotides, the CDR3 is TGTGCCAGGGGGACAGGCTTAAATCAGCCCCAGCATTTT. Protein product: CARGTGLNQPQHF. The chain recombines TRBV2 with TRBJ1-5, with TRBD1 matching 8 bases. The CDR3 spans 13 residues. V was pared by 9 bases and J by 4 bases, with 5 bases of the junction left unmatched. CDR1 and CDR2 from the germline V gene are SNHLY and FYNNEI. Variable domain in full (rest from reference TRBV2 and TRBJ1-5): EPEVTQTPSHQVTQMGQEVILRCVPISNHLYFYWYRQILGQKVEFLVSFYNNEISEKSEIFDDQFSVERPDGSNFTLKIRSTKLEDSAMYFCARGTGLNQPQHFGDGTRLSIL.

The CDR3 DNA reads as TGCGCCAGCAGCCAAGAGGCTGAGAGACGAGAGACCCAGTACTTC. Its translation is CASSQEAERRETQYF. V and J are TRBV4-1 and TRBJ2-5; D is unresolved. CDR3 length equals 15 residues. The V and J ends lost 0 bases and 4 bases respectively, with 12 bases between them. Per the germline V gene, CDR1 is MGHRA and CDR2 is YSYEKL.

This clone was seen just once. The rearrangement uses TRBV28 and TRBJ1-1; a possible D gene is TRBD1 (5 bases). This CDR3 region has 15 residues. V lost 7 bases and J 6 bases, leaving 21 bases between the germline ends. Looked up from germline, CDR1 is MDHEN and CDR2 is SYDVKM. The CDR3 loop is CASTRGDSGGAEAFF. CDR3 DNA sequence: TGTGCCAGCACCCGGGGGGACTCCGGGGGTGCTGAAGCTTTCTTT.

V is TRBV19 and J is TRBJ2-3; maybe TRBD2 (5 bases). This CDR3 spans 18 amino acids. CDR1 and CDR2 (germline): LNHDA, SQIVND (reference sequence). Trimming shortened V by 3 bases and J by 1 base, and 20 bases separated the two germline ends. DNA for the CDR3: TGTGCCAGTAGTATCAGGAGGAGGAGGTTGAGCGGCACAGATACGCAGTATTTT. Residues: CASSIRRRRLSGTDTQYF.

In nucleotides, the CDR3 is TGTGCCATCGGGGGTGACGGCTATAGCAATCAGCCCCAGCATTTT. It codes for CAIGGDGYSNQPQHF. The chain is built from TRBV15 and TRBJ1-5, with D tentatively TRBD1 (5 bases). CDR3 size: 15 residues. Germline loops: CDR1 LNHNV, CDR2 YYDKDF (reference sequence). V was pared by 10 bases and J by 0 bases, with 16 bases between.

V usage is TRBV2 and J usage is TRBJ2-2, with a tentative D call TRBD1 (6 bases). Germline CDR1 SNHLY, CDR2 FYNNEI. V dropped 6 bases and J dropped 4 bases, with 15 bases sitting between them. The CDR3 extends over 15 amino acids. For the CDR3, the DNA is TGTGCCAGCAGGGAACAGGGTTTGGGCACCGGGGAGCTGTTTTTT. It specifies CASREQGLGTGELFF.

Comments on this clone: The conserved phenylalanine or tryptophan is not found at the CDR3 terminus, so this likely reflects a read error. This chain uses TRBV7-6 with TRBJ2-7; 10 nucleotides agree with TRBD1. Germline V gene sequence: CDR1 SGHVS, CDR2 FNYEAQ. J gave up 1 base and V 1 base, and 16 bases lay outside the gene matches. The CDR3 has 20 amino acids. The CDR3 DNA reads TGTGCCAGCAGCTTAGAGCCACCGGGACAGGGGCTCTATGGTTCCTACGAGCAGTACTCC. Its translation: CASSLEPPGQGLYGSYEQYS.

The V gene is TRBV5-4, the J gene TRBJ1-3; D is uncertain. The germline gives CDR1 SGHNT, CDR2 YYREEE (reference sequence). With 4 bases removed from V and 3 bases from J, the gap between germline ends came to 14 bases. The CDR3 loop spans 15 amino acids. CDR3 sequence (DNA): TGTGCCAGCAGCCGAGATATGGGTAGTGGAAACACCATATATTTT. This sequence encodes CASSRDMGSGNTIYF. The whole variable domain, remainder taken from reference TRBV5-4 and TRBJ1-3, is ETGVTQSPTHLIKTRGQQVTLRCSSQSGHNTVSWYQQALGQGPQFIFQYYREEENGRGNFPPRFSGLQFPNYSSELNVNALELDDSALYLCASSRDMGSGNTIYFGEGSWLTVV.

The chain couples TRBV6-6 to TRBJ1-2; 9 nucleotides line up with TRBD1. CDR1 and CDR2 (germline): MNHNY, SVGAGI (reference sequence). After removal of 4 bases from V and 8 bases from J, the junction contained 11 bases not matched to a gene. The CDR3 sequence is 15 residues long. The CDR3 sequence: CASSSPGQGFEGYTF. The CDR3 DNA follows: TGTGCCAGCAGTTCTCCGGGACAGGGTTTTGAGGGCTACACCTTC.

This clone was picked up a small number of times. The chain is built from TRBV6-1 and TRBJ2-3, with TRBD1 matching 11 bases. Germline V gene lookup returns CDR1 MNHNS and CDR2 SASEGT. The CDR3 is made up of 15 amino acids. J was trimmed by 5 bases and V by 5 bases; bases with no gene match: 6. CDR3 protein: CASSPWTGGVDTQYF. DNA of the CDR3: TGTGCCAGCAGTCCATGGACAGGGGGCGTAGATACGCAGTATTTT.

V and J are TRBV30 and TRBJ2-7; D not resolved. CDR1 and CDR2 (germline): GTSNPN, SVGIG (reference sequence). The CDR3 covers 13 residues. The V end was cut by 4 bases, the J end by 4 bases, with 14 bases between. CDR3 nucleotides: TGTGCCTGGAAAATAGTAGGTCGGTACGAGCAGTACTTC. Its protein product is CAWKIVGRYEQYF.

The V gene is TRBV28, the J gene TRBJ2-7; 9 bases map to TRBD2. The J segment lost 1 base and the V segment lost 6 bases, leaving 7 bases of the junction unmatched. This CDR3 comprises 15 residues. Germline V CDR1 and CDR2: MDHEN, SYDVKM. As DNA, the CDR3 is TGTGCCAGCAGAAAGGGCGGGGGGGGTTCCTACGAGCAGTACTTC. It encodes CASRKGGGGSYEQYF.

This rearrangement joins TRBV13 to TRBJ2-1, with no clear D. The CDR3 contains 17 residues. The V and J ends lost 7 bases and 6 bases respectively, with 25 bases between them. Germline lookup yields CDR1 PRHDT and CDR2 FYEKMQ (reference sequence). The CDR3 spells CASTLPPGPTRSNEQFF. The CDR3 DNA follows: TGTGCCAGCACCCTCCCGCCCGGGCCCACCCGCAGCAATGAGCAGTTCTTC. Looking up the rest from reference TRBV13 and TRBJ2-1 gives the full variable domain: AAGVIQSPRHLIKEKRETATLKCYPIPRHDTVYWYQQGPGQDPQFLISFYEKMQSDKGSIPDRFSAQQFSDYHSELNMSSLELGDSALYFCASTLPPGPTRSNEQFFGPGTRLTVL.

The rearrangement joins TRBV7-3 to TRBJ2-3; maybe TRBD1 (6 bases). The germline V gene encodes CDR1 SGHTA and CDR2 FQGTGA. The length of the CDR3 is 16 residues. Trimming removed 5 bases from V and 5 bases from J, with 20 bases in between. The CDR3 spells CASSLSGTSVGDTQYF. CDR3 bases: TGTGCCAGCAGCCTTTCCGGGACATCCGTAGGAGATACGCAGTATTTT.